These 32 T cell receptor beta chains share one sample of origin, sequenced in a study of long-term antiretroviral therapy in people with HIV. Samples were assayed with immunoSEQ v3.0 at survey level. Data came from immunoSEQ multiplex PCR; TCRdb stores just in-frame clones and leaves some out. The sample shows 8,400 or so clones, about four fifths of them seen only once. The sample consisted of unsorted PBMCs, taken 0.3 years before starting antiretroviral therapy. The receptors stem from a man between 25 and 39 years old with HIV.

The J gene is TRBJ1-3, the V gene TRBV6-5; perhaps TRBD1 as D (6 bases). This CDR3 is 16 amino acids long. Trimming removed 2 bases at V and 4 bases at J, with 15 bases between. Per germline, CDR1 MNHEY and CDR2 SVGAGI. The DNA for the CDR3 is TGTGCCAGCAGTTACGACCTTCGGACAGTCGGAAACACCATATATTTT. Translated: CASSYDLRTVGNTIYF.

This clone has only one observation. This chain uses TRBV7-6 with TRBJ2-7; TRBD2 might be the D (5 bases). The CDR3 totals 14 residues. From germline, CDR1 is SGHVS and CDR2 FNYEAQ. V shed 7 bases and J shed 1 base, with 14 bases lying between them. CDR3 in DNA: TGTGCCAGCACCCCCCAGCCGGGATCCTACGAGCAGTACTTC. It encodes CASTPQPGSYEQYF.

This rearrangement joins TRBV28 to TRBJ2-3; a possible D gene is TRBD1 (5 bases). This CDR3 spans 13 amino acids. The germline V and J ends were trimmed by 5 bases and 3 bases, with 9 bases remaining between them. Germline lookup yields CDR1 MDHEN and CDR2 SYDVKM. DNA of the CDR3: TGTGCCAGCAGTCCCCGACAGACAGATACGCAGTATTTT. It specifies CASSPRQTDTQYF.

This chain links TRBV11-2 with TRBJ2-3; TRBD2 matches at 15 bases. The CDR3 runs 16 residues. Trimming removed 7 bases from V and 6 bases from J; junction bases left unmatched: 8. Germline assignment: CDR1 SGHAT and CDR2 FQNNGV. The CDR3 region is CASTPGLAGGGDTQYF. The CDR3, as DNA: TGTGCCAGCACCCCGGGACTAGCGGGAGGCGGGGATACGCAGTATTTT.

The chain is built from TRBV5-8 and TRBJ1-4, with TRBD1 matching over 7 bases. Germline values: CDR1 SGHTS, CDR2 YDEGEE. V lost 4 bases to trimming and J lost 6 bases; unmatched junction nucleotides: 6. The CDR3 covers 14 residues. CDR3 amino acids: CASSRDRRDEKLFF. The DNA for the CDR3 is TGTGCCAGCAGCCGGGACAGACGAGATGAAAAACTGTTTTTT.

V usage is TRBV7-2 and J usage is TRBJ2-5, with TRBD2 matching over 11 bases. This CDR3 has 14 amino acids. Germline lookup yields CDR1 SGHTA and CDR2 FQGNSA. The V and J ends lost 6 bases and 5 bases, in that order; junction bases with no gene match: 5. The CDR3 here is CASSPSGGTETQYF. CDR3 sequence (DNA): TGTGCCAGCAGTCCTAGCGGGGGGACCGAGACCCAGTACTTC.

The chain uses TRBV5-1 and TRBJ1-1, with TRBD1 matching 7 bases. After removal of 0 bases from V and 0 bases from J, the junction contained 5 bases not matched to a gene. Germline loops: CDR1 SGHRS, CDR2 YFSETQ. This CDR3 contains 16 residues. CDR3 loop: CASSLVQGNLNTEAFF. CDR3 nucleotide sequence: TGCGCCAGCAGCTTGGTACAGGGGAATCTGAACACTGAAGCTTTCTTT.

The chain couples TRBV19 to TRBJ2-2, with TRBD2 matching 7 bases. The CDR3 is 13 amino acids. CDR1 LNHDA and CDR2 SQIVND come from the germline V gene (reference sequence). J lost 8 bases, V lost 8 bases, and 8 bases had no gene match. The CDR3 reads CASRSSGAGELFF. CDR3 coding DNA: TGTGCCAGTCGATCTAGCGGCGCGGGGGAGCTGTTTTTT.

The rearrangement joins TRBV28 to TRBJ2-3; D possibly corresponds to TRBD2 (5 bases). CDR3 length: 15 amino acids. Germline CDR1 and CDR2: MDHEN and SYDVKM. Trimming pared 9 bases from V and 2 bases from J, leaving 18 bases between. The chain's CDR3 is CASAAEDRITDTQYF. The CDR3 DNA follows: TGTGCCAGTGCAGCGGAGGATCGTATCACAGATACGCAGTATTTT.

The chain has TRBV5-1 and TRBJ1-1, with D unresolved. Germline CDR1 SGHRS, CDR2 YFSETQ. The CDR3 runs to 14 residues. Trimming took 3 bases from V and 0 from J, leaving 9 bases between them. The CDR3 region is CASSWTQMNTEAFF. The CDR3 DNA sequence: TGCGCCAGCAGCTGGACCCAGATGAACACTGAAGCTTTCTTT. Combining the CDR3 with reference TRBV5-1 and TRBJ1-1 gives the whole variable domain KAGVTQTPRYLIKTRGQQVTLSCSPISGHRSVSWYQQTPGQGLQFLFEYFSETQRNKGNFPGRFSGRQFSNSRSEMNVSTLELGDSALYLCASSWTQMNTEAFFGQGTRLTVV.

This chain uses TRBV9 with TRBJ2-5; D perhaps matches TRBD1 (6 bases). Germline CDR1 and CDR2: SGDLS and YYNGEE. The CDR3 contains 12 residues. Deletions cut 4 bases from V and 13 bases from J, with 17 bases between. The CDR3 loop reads CASSPLQGLMYF. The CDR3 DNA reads TGTGCCAGCAGCCCACTCCAGGGGTTGATGTACTTC.

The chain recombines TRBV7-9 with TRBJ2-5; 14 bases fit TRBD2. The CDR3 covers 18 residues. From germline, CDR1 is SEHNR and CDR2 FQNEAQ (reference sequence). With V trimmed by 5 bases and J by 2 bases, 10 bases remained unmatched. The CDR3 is CASSVLRTSGRWQETQYF. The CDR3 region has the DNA TGTGCCAGCAGCGTTTTGAGGACTAGCGGGAGGTGGCAAGAGACCCAGTACTTC. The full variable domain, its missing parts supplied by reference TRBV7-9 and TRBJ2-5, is DTGVSQNPRHKITKRGQNVTFRCDPISEHNRLYWYRQTLGQGPEFLTYFQNEAQLEKSRLLSDRFSAERPKGSFSTLEIQRTEQGDSAMYLCASSVLRTSGRWQETQYFGPGTRLLVL.

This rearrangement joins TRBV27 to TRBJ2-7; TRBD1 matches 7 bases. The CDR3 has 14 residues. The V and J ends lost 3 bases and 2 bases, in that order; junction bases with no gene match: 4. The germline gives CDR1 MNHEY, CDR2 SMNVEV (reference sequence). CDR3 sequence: CASSFQGDAYEQYF. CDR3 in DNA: TGTGCCAGCAGTTTTCAGGGGGACGCCTACGAGCAGTACTTC.

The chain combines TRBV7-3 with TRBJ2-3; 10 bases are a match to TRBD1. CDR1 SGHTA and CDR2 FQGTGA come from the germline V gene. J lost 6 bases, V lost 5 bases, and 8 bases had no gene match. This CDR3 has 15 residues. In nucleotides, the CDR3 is TGTGCCAGCAGCGGAGGGACAGGGGATTCGGATACGCAGTATTTT. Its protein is CASSGGTGDSDTQYF.

The CDR3 nucleotides are TGCGCCAGCAGCCCGGGACAGGGGGGTACCTACGAGCAGTACTTC. Protein sequence: CASSPGQGGTYEQYF. The chain is built from TRBV5-1 and TRBJ2-7; TRBD1 agrees at 11 bases. Germline CDR1 reads SGHRS; CDR2 reads YFSETQ. The junction had 5 bases not matched to a gene; V was cut back by 4 bases and J by 2 bases. This CDR3 is built from 15 residues.

The CDR3 sequence: CAWIQNTGELFF. The CDR3 DNA is TGTGCCTGGATACAGAACACCGGGGAGCTGTTTTTT. This chain connects TRBV30 to TRBJ2-2; D unclear. The CDR3 covers 12 residues. V dropped 4 bases and J dropped 1 base, with 4 bases sitting between them. Germline CDR1 is GTSNPN and CDR2 is SVGIG (reference sequence).

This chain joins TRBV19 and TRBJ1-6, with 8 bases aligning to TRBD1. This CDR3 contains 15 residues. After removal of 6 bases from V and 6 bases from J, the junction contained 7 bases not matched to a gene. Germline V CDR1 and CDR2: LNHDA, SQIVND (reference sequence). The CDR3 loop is CASRETGGSNSPLHF. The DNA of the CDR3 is TGTGCCAGTAGGGAAACAGGGGGATCTAATTCACCCCTCCACTTT. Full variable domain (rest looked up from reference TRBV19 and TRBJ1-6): DGGITQSPKYLFRKEGQNVTLSCEQNLNHDAMYWYRQDPGQGLRLIYYSQIVNDFQKGDIAEGYSVSREKKESFPLTVTSAQKNPTAFYLCASRETGGSNSPLHFGNGTRLTVT.

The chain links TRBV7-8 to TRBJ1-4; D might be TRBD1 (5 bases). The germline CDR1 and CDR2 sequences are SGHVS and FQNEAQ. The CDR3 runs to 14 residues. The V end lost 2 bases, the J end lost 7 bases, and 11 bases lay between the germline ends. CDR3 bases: TGTGCCAGCAGCTTATTGGGCAGGGTTGAAAAACTGTTTTTT. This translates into CASSLLGRVEKLFF.

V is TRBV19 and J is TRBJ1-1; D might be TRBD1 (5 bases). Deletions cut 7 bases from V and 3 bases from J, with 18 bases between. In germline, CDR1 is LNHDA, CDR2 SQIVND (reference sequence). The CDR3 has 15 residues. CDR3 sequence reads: CASTEAGAAYTEAFF. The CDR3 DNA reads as TGTGCCAGTACAGAAGCCGGGGCCGCTTACACTGAAGCTTTCTTT. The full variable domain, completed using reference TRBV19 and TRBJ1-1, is DGGITQSPKYLFRKEGQNVTLSCEQNLNHDAMYWYRQDPGQGLRLIYYSQIVNDFQKGDIAEGYSVSREKKESFPLTVTSAQKNPTAFYLCASTEAGAAYTEAFFGQGTRLTVV.

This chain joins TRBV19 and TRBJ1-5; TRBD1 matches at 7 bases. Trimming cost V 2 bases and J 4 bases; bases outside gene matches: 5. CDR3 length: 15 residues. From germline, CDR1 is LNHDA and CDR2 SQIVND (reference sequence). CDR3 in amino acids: CASSISKGANQPQHF. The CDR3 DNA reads TGTGCCAGTAGTATATCTAAGGGGGCGAATCAGCCCCAGCATTTT.

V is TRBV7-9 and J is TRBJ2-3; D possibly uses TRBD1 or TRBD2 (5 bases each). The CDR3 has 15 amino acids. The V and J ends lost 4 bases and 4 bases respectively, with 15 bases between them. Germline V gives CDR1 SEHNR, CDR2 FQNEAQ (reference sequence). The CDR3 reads CASSSRDHFADTQYF. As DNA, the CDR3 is TGTGCCAGCAGCTCCCGGGACCATTTTGCAGATACGCAGTATTTT.

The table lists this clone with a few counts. CDR3 bases: TGTGCCAGCAGCCCCTCTAGCGGGGGTAGCGCAGATACGCAGTATTTT. The encoded protein is CASSPSSGGSADTQYF. The rearrangement uses TRBV6-4 and TRBJ2-3; 10 positions agree with TRBD2. Germline lookup yields CDR1 MRHNA and CDR2 SNTAGT. This CDR3 spans 16 amino acids. Losses at the gene ends were 6 bases for V and 4 bases for J; bases not matched to a gene: 10.

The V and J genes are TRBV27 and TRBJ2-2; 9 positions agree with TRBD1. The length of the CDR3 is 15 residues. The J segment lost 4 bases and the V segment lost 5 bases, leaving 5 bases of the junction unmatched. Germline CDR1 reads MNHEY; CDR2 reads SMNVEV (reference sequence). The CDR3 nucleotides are TGTGCCAGCAGTCCCGGACAGGGGTTCACCGGGGAGCTGTTTTTT. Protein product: CASSPGQGFTGELFF.

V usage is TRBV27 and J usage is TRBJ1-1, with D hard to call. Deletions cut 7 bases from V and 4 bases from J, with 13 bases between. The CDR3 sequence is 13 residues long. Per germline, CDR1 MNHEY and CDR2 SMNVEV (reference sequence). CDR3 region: CASTQTPGTEAFF. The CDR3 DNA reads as TGTGCCAGCACCCAGACACCGGGCACTGAAGCTTTCTTT.

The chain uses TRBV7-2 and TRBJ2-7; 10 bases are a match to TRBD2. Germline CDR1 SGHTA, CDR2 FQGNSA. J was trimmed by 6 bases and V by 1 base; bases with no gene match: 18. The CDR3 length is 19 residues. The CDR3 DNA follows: TGTGCCAGCAGCTTAGTGGGTCGGCTAGCGGGAGACCCCCGGGTCGAGCAGTACTTC. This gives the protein CASSLVGRLAGDPRVEQYF.

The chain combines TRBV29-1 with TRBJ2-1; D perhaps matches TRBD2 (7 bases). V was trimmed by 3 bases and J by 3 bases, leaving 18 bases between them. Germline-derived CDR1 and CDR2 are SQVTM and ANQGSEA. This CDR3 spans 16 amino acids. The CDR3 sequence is CSVEPLGRGFYNEQFF. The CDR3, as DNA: TGCAGCGTTGAGCCTCTGGGGAGGGGGTTCTACAATGAGCAGTTCTTC.

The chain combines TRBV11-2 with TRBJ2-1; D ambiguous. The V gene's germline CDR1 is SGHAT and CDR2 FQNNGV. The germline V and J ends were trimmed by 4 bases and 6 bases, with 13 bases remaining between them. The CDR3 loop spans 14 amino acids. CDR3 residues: CASSSFWDSNEQFF. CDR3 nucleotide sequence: TGTGCCAGCAGCTCCTTTTGGGATAGCAATGAGCAGTTCTTC.

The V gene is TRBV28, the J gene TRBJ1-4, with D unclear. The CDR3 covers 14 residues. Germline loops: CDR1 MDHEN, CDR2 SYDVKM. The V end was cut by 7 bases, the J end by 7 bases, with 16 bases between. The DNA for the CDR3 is TGTGCCAGCACCCTTACGGGCTTCGGTGAAAAACTGTTTTTT. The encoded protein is CASTLTGFGEKLFF. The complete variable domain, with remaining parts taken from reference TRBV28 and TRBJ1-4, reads DVKVTQSSRYLVKRTGEKVFLECVQDMDHENMFWYRQDPGLGLRLIYFSYDVKMKEKGDIPEGYSVSREKKERFSLILESASTNQTSMYLCASTLTGFGEKLFFGSGTQLSVL.

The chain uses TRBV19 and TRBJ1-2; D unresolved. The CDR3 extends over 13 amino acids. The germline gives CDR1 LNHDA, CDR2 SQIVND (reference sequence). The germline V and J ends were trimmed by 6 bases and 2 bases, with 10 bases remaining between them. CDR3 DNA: TGTGCCAGTAGAAAGACGGGAAACTATGGCTACACCTTC. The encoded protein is CASRKTGNYGYTF. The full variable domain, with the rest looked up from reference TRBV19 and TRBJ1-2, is DGGITQSPKYLFRKEGQNVTLSCEQNLNHDAMYWYRQDPGQGLRLIYYSQIVNDFQKGDIAEGYSVSREKKESFPLTVTSAQKNPTAFYLCASRKTGNYGYTFGSGTRLTVV.

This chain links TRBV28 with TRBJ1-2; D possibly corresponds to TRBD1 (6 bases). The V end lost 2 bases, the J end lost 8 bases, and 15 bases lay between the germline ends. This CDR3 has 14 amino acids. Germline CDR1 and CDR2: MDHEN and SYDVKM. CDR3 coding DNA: TGTGCCAGCAGTTTACGACAGGACGGGTTCGGCTACACCTTC. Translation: CASSLRQDGFGYTF.

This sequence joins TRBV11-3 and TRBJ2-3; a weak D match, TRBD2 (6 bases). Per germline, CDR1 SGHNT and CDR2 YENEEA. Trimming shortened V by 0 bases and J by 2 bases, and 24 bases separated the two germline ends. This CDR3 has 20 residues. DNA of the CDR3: TGTGCCAGCAGCTTAGATCTTTTGGGGACTTCCCAGTCCGTCACAGATACGCAGTATTTT. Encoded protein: CASSLDLLGTSQSVTDTQYF.

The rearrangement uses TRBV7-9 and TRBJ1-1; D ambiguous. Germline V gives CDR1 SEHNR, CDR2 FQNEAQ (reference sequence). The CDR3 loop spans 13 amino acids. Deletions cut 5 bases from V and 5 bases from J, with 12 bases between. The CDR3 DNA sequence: TGTGCCAGCAGCCATCCGTTGGGAACTGAAGCTTTCTTT. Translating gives CASSHPLGTEAFF. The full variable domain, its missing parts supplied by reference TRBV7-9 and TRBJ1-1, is DTGVSQNPRHKITKRGQNVTFRCDPISEHNRLYWYRQTLGQGPEFLTYFQNEAQLEKSRLLSDRFSAERPKGSFSTLEIQRTEQGDSAMYLCASSHPLGTEAFFGQGTRLTVV.